Listed here are 14 T cell receptor beta chains from one sample, sequenced in a study of STAT3 mutations in large granular lymphocyte leukemia. Assay used: immunoSEQ multiplex PCR; TCRdb lists only in-frame clones, some missing. This sample has under 35,000 clones; around three quarters occur once, and the top ten carry 30%. Findings and limits, study-wide: In T-cell large granular lymphocyte leukemia, about half of patients showed multiple immunodominant subclonotypes.

No cognate antigen is known for these TCRs. Source material: peripheral blood mononuclear cells. The source is a woman aged 50 to 65 with T-cell large granular lymphocyte leukemia. Some clones in this sample may be carry-over from other donors' samples.

The chain uses TRBV5-1 and TRBJ2-7; possible D gene TRBD2, 6 bases. The germline gives CDR1 SGHRS, CDR2 YFSETQ. CDR3 length: 16 residues. V lost 4 bases, J lost 0 bases, and 17 bases lay in between. CDR3 region: CASSSVHGSSSYEQYF. CDR3 bases: TGCGCCAGCAGCAGCGTACACGGGAGCAGCTCCTACGAGCAGTACTTC.

The rearrangement links TRBV4-1 to TRBJ1-2, with 8 bases matching TRBD1. The CDR3 sequence is 16 residues long. The V gene end was trimmed by 4 bases and the J gene end by 8 bases; junction bases not matched to a gene: 15. Per germline, CDR1 MGHRA and CDR2 YSYEKL. The CDR3 here is CASSPQGGQGARGYTF. For the CDR3, the DNA is TGCGCCAGCAGCCCCCAAGGAGGGCAGGGGGCGCGGGGCTACACCTTC.

This clone was recorded only once. This chain links TRBV4-3 with TRBJ1-1; 8 bases map to TRBD1. Losses at the gene ends were 3 bases for V and 5 bases for J; bases not matched to a gene: 2. There are 13 residues in the CDR3. Per the germline V gene, CDR1 is LGHNA and CDR2 is YSLEER. This CDR3 reads CASSQGTGTEAFF. Written as DNA, the CDR3 is TGCGCCAGCAGCCAGGGGACAGGAACTGAAGCTTTCTTT.

This sequence joins TRBV19 and TRBJ1-5; a possible D gene is TRBD1 (5 bases). This CDR3 contains 15 residues. Trimming left V 5 bases short and J 0 bases short, with 11 bases between. CDR1 and CDR2 from the germline V gene are LNHDA and SQIVND (reference sequence). The chain's CDR3 is CASSVGQNSNQPQHF. The CDR3 DNA reads as TGTGCCAGTAGTGTTGGACAAAATAGCAATCAGCCCCAGCATTTT.

The V call is TRBV15, the J call TRBJ2-3, with D perhaps matching TRBD1 or TRBD2 (5 bases each). Trimming cost V 2 bases and J 2 bases, with 11 bases left between them. Germline V lookup: CDR1 LNHNV, CDR2 YYDKDF (reference sequence). The CDR3 runs 15 residues. CDR3 in amino acids: CATSRTGGTTDTQYF. Written as DNA, the CDR3 is TGTGCCACCAGCAGAACCGGTGGGACCACAGATACGCAGTATTTT.

This clone has just a few counts. The chain uses TRBV5-1 and TRBJ2-7; either TRBD1 or TRBD2 may supply D (6 bases each). Germline-derived CDR1 and CDR2 are SGHRS and YFSETQ. The CDR3 covers 18 residues. The V and J ends lost 0 bases and 0 bases respectively, with 19 bases between them. CDR3 region: CASSLAPGSGAGSYEQYF. CDR3 coding DNA: TGCGCCAGCAGCTTGGCCCCGGGGTCGGGGGCAGGCTCCTACGAGCAGTACTTC.

V is TRBV14 and J is TRBJ2-1; TRBD2 aligns across 11 bases. Germline V gene lookup returns CDR1 SGHDN and CDR2 FVKESK. Unmatched junction bases numbered 7, after V lost 3 bases and J lost 9 bases. This CDR3 is 15 amino acids long. CDR3 DNA sequence: TGTGCCAGCAGCCAGATTAGCGGGAGGGCGCGTGAGCAGTTCTTC. Its protein is CASSQISGRAREQFF.

V and J are TRBV5-8 and TRBJ2-7, with D possibly being TRBD1 or TRBD2 (5 bases each). The CDR3 consists of 12 residues. V gave up 0 bases and J gave up 5 bases, with 6 bases separating them. Looked up from germline, CDR1 is SGHTS and CDR2 is YDEGEE. The CDR3 region has the DNA TGTGCCAGCAGCTTGGGAGGGGACGAGCAGTACTTC. Its protein product is CASSLGGDEQYF.

This rearrangement joins TRBV6-5 to TRBJ1-1; unclear D gene. The CDR3 extends over 14 amino acids. Germline lookup yields CDR1 MNHEY and CDR2 SVGAGI. V lost 0 bases and J lost 1, with 6 bases in between. This CDR3 reads CASSYSVRNTEAFF. For the CDR3, the DNA is TGTGCCAGCAGTTACTCGGTCAGGAACACTGAAGCTTTCTTT.

The chain has TRBV29-1 and TRBJ2-1; TRBD2 matches at 9 bases. Germline V gives CDR1 SQVTM, CDR2 ANQGSEA. After removal of 6 bases from V and 5 bases from J, the junction contained 5 bases not matched to a gene. CDR3 size: 13 residues. The CDR3 bases are TGCAGCGTCCGGACTAGCGTCAACAATGAGCAGTTCTTC. It translates to CSVRTSVNNEQFF.

The rearrangement uses TRBV9 and TRBJ1-2, with 10 positions matching TRBD1. Germline V gene data show CDR1 as SGDLS and CDR2 as YYNGEE. V was pared by 3 bases and J by 6 bases, with 8 bases of the junction left unmatched. This CDR3 has 15 amino acids. This CDR3 is CASSDLGQGYHGYTF. DNA for the CDR3: TGTGCCAGCAGCGACCTGGGACAGGGGTACCATGGCTACACCTTC.

This clone appeared once. The rearrangement joins TRBV27 to TRBJ2-2; D ambiguous. Germline V gives CDR1 MNHEY, CDR2 SMNVEV (reference sequence). V dropped 5 bases and J dropped 2 bases, with 6 bases sitting between them. CDR3 length: 13 residues. CDR3 DNA sequence: TGTGCCAGCAGTCCGATAAACACCGGGGAGCTGTTTTTT. It encodes CASSPINTGELFF.

The J gene is TRBJ1-1, the V gene TRBV5-6, with D possibly being TRBD1 (5 bases). This CDR3 comprises 15 residues. With 4 bases removed from V and 1 base from J, the gap between germline ends came to 14 bases. Germline CDR1 and CDR2: SGHDT and YYEEEE. The CDR3 DNA follows: TGTGCCAGCAGCGGGTGGACATGGGAGAACACTGAAGCTTTCTTT. This sequence encodes CASSGWTWENTEAFF.

The chain combines TRBV7-2 with TRBJ2-5, with TRBD2 identical over 12 bases. The CDR3 contains 17 residues. V gave up 1 base and J gave up 5 bases; unmatched junction bases: 8. Germline CDR1 is SGHTA and CDR2 is FQGNSA. This CDR3 reads CASSLGLAGGPEETQYF. CDR3 nucleotide sequence: TGTGCCAGCAGCTTAGGTCTAGCGGGAGGGCCGGAGGAGACCCAGTACTTC. The full variable domain, its missing parts supplied by reference TRBV7-2 and TRBJ2-5, is GAGVSQSPSNKVTEKGKDVELRCDPISGHTALYWYRQSLGQGLEFLIYFQGNSAPDKSGLPSDRFSAERTGGSVSTLTIQRTQQEDSAVYLCASSLGLAGGPEETQYFGPGTRLLVL.